A single T cell receptor (beta chain) is shown here with its context. The V and J ends lost 8 bases and 8 bases, in that order; junction bases with no gene match: 8. The length of the CDR3 is 13 residues. Germline V gene sequence: CDR1 SQVTM, CDR2 ANQGSEA. This entry is derived from a study of T cell responses to AZD1222 COVID-19 vaccine. Data came from immunoSEQ multiplex PCR; TCRdb stores just in-frame clones and leaves some out. The data hold under 200,000 clones, with approximately 94% observed a single time. The chain is built from TRBV29-1 and TRBJ1-6, with 8 bases aligning to TRBD1. The input for sequencing was peripheral blood, taken 28 days after the second dose of the MenACWY control vaccine. This TCR derives from an adult who received the MenACWY meningococcal vaccine as a control. CDR3 in DNA: TGCAGCATCCGGACAGGGATGGATTCACCCCTCCACTTT. This sequence encodes CSIRTGMDSPLHF.